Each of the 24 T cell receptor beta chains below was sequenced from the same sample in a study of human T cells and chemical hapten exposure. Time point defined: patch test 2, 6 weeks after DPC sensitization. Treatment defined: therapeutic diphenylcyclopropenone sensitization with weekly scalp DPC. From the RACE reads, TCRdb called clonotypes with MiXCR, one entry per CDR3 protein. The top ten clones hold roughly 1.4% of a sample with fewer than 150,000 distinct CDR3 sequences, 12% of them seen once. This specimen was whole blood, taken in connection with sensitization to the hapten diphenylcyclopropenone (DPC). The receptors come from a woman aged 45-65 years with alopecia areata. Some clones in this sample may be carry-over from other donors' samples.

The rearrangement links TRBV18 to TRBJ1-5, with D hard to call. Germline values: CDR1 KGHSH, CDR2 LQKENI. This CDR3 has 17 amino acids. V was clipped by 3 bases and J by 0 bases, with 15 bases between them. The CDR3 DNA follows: TGTGCCAGCTCACCTTCCCCGGCTGAGAATAGCAATCAGCCCCAGCATTTT. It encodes CASSPSPAENSNQPQHF.

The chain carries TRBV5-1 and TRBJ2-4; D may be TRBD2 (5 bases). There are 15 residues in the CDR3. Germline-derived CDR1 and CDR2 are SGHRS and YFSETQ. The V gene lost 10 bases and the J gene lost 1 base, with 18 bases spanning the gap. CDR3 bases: TGCGCCGGCCTTTGGAGCAGGAGGGCCAAAAACATTCAGTACTTC. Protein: CAGLWSRRAKNIQYF. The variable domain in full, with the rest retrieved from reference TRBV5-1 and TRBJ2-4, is KAGVTQTPRYLIKTRGQQVTLSCSPISGHRSVSWYQQTPGQGLQFLFEYFSETQRNKGNFPGRFSGRQFSNSRSEMNVSTLELGDSALYLCAGLWSRRAKNIQYFGAGTRLSVL.

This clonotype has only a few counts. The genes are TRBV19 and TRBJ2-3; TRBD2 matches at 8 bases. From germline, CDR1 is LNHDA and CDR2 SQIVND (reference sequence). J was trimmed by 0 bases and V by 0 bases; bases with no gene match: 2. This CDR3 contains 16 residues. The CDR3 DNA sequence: TGTGCCAGTAGTATAGACGGCGGGAGGAGCACAGATACGCAGTATTTT. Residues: CASSIDGGRSTDTQYF.

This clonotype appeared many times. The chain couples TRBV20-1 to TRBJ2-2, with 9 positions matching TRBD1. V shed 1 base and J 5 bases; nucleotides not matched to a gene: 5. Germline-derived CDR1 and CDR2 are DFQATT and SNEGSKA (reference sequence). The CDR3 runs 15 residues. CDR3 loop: CSARVGTGLTGELFF. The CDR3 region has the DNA TGCAGTGCTAGAGTAGGGACAGGGTTAACCGGGGAGCTGTTTTTT.

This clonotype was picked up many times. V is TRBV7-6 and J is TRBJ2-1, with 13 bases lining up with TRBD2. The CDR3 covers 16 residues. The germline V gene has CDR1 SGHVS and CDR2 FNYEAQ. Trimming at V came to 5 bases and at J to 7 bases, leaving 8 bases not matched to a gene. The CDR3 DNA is TGTGCCAGCAGCGAACGACCGACTAGCGGGAGGAATGAGCAGTTCTTC. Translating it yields CASSERPTSGRNEQFF.

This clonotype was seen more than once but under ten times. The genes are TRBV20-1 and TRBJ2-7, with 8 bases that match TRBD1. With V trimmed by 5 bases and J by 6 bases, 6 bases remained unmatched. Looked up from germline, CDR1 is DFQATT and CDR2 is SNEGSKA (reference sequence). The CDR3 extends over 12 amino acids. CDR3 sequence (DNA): TGCAGTGCTCAGACAGGGGTGAGCGAGCAGTACTTC. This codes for CSAQTGVSEQYF.

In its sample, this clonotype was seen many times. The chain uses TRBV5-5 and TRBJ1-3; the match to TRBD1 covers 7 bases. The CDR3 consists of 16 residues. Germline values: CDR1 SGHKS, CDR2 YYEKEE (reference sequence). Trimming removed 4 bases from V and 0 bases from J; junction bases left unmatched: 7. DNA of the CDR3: TGTGCCAGCAGCACCCGAGGGGACAGCTCTGGAAACACCATATATTTT. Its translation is CASSTRGDSSGNTIYF.

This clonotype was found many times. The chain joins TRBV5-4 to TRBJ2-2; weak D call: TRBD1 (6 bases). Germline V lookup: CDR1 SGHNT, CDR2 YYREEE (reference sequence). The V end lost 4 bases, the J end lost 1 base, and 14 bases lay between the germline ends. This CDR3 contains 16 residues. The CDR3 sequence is CASSPSLGQNTGELFF. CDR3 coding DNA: TGTGCCAGCAGCCCCTCCCTGGGACAGAACACCGGGGAGCTGTTTTTT.

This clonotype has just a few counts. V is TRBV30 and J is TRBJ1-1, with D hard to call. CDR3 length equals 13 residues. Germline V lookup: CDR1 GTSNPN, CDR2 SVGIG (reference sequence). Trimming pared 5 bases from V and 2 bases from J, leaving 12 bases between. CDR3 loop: CAWGRQQNTEAFF. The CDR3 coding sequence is TGTGCCTGGGGGCGTCAGCAAAACACTGAAGCTTTCTTT.

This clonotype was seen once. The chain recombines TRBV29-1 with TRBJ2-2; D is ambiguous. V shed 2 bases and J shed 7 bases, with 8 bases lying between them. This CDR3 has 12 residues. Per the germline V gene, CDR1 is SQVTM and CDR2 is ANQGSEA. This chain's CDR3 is CSVEILRGELFF. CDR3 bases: TGCAGCGTTGAAATTCTCCGCGGGGAGCTGTTTTTT.

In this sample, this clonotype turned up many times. The CDR3 sequence: CASSIQGTGELFF. The DNA of the CDR3 is TGTGCCAGTAGTATCCAGGGCACCGGGGAGCTGTTTTTT. This chain uses TRBV19 with TRBJ2-2, with D maybe TRBD1 (5 bases). The germline gives CDR1 LNHDA, CDR2 SQIVND (reference sequence). With 3 bases removed from V and 4 bases from J, the gap between germline ends came to 6 bases. CDR3 length equals 13 residues.

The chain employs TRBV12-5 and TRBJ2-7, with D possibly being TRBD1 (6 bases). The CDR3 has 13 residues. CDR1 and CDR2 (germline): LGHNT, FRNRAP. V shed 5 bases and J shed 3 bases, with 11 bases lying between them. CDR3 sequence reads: CASGQGTIYEQYF. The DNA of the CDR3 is TGTGCTAGTGGTCAGGGGACAATCTACGAGCAGTACTTC.

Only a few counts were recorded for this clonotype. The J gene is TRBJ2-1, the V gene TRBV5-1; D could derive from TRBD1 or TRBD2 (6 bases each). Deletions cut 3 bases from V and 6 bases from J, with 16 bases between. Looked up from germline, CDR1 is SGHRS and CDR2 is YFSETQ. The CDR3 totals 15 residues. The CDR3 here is CASSSLAGGGNEQFF. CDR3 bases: TGCGCCAGCAGCTCACTAGCAGGAGGGGGCAATGAGCAGTTCTTC.

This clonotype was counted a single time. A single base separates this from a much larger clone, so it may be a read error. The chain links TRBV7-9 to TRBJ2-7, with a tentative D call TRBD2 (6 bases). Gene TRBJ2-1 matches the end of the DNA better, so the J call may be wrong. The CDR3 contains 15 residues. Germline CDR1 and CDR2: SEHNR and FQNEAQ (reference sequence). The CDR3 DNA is TGTGCCAGCAGTCCTACGGCGGGACGATCCTACGAGCAGTTCTTC. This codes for CASSPTAGRSYEQFF.

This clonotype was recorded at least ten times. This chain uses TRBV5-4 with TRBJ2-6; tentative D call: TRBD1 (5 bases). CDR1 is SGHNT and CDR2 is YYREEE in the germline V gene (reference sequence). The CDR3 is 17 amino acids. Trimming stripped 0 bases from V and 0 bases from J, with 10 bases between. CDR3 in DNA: TGTGCCAGCAGCTTGGAAGGGGCGGTCTCTGGGGCCAACGTCCTGACTTTC. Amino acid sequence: CASSLEGAVSGANVLTF.

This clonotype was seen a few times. CDR3 in amino acids: CASSLLPSGRSADTQYF. The DNA for the CDR3 is TGTGCCAGCAGTTTATTGCCTAGCGGGAGGTCGGCAGATACGCAGTATTTT. The chain combines TRBV27 with TRBJ2-3, with 11 bases aligning to TRBD2. The V and J ends lost 1 base and 4 bases, in that order; junction bases with no gene match: 7. CDR1 and CDR2 from the germline V gene are MNHEY and SMNVEV (reference sequence). CDR3 length: 17 amino acids.

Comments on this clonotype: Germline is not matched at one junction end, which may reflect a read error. DNA for the CDR3: TGTGCCAGCAGGTTAGCGGGTGCCCTCTATAATGAGCAGTTCTTC. Translating it yields CASRLAGALYNEQFF. The chain has TRBV11-1 and TRBJ2-1; 7 nucleotides align to TRBD2. CDR1 and CDR2 from the germline V gene are SGHAT and FQDESV (reference sequence). The CDR3 length is 15 residues.

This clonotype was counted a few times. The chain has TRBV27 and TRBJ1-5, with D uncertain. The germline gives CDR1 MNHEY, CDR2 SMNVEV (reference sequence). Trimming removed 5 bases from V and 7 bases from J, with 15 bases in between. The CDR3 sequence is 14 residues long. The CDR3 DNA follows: TGTGCCAGCAGTCCCACCGGAGGGAGGCAGCCCCAGCATTTT. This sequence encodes CASSPTGGRQPQHF.

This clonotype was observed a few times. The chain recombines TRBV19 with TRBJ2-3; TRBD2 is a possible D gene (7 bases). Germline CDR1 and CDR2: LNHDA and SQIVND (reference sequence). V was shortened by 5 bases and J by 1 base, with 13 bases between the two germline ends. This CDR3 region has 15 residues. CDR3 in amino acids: CASSLGGGGTDTQYF. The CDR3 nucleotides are TGTGCCAGTAGTCTGGGGGGGGGCGGCACAGATACGCAGTATTTT.

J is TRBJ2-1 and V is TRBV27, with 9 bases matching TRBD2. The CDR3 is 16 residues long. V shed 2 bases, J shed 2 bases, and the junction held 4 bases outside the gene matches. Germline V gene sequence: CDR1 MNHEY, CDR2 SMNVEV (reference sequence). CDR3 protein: CASSLLPSGTYNEQFF. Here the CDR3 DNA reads TGTGCCAGCAGTTTACTGCCTAGCGGGACCTACAATGAGCAGTTCTTC.

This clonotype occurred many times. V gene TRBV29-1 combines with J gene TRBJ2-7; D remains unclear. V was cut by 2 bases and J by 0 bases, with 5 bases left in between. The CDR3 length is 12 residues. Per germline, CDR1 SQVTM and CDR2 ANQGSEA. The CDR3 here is CSVEQASYEQYF. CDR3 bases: TGCAGCGTTGAACAGGCCTCCTACGAGCAGTACTTC.

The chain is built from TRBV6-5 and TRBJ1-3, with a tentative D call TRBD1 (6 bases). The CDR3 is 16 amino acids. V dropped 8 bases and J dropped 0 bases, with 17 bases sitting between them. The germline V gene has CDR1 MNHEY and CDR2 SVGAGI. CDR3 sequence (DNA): TGTGCCAGCTTACCGTACAGGGCCAGCTCTGGAAACACCATATATTTT. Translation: CASLPYRASSGNTIYF.

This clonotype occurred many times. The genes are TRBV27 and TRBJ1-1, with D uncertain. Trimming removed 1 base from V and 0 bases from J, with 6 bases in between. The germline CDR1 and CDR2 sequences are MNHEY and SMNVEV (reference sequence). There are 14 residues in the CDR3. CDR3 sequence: CASSLFSVNTEAFF. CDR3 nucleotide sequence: TGTGCCAGCAGTTTATTCTCGGTGAACACTGAAGCTTTCTTT.

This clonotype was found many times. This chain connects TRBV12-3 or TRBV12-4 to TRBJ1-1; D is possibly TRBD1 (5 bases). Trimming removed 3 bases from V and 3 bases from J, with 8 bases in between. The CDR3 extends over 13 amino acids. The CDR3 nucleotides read TGTGCCAGCAGTTTTGACAGAGACACTGAAGCTTTCTTT. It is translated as CASSFDRDTEAFF.